These 15 T cell receptor beta chains came from one sample sequenced in a study of cytomegalovirus exposure and HLA in healthy donors. In the PCR, 60 Vbeta and 13 Jbeta primers were used. The repertoire was sequenced with immunoSEQ multiplex PCR; TCRdb's copy has only in-frame clones and lacks some. This table holds 180,000 or so clones, about 79% found once. Sequences were obtained from PBMCs. The source is a man aged 45 to 65 in good health and CMV-seropositive.

The chain uses TRBV6-6 and TRBJ1-2; no firm D call. From germline, CDR1 is MNHNY and CDR2 SVGAGI (reference sequence). Trimming removed 4 bases at V and 4 bases at J, with 7 bases between. CDR3 length equals 12 residues. CDR3 nucleotides: TGTGCCAGCAGTTCCGAGGGCTATGGCTACACCTTC. Translation: CASSSEGYGYTF.

The chain combines TRBV18 with TRBJ1-3; a weak D match, TRBD1 (5 bases). The CDR3 runs to 16 residues. V lost 0 bases to trimming and J lost 0 bases, with 9 bases between them. Germline loops: CDR1 KGHSH, CDR2 LQKENI. CDR3 DNA: TGTGCCAGCTCACCACCTCGGACATTCTCTGGAAACACCATATATTTT. It is translated as CASSPPRTFSGNTIYF.

This clone was seen once. V is TRBV9 and J is TRBJ2-1; tentatively, D is TRBD1 (5 bases). Trimming shortened V by 0 bases and J by 4 bases, and 14 bases separated the two germline ends. Looked up from germline, CDR1 is SGDLS and CDR2 is YYNGEE. The CDR3 covers 16 residues. The CDR3 DNA follows: TGTGCCAGCAGCGTAGAGGGGAAATGGGGATACAATGAGCAGTTCTTC. This sequence encodes CASSVEGKWGYNEQFF.

The chain carries TRBV29-1 and TRBJ2-5; D is perhaps TRBD2 (7 bases). This CDR3 has 15 residues. The V end lost 7 bases, the J end lost 1 base, and 19 bases lay between the germline ends. Germline loops: CDR1 SQVTM, CDR2 ANQGSEA. The DNA for the CDR3 is TGCAGCGCTTCGTCGGGCGGGGGCTTCCAAGAGACCCAGTACTTC. Protein product: CSASSGGGFQETQYF.

The gene calls are TRBV30 and TRBJ2-7, with D maybe TRBD2 (5 bases). The germline V and J ends were trimmed by 7 bases and 0 bases, with 13 bases remaining between them. The CDR3 consists of 13 residues. Germline V gene sequence: CDR1 GTSNPN, CDR2 SVGIG (reference sequence). CDR3 DNA: TGTGCCTTCGGGGTATCCTCCTCCTACGAGCAGTACTTC. It translates to CAFGVSSSYEQYF.

The V gene is TRBV28, the J gene TRBJ2-5; D is unclear. Germline V gene sequence: CDR1 MDHEN, CDR2 SYDVKM. The V and J ends lost 2 bases and 2 bases respectively, with 12 bases between them. This CDR3 is 15 amino acids long. DNA for the CDR3: TGTGCCAGCAGTTTACAAAATACGGTTCAAGAGACCCAGTACTTC. Protein: CASSLQNTVQETQYF.

The V gene is TRBV7-9, the J gene TRBJ2-1, with D hard to call. V gave up 8 bases and J gave up 0 bases, with 8 bases separating them. CDR3 length: 13 residues. Germline V gives CDR1 SEHNR, CDR2 FQNEAQ (reference sequence). The CDR3 loop reads CASPESSYNEQFF. The CDR3 region has the DNA TGTGCCAGCCCCGAGAGCTCCTACAATGAGCAGTTCTTC.

The V and J genes are TRBV5-4 and TRBJ1-2; D is uncertain. The germline CDR1 and CDR2 sequences are SGHNT and YYREEE (reference sequence). Trimming stripped 4 bases from V and 2 bases from J, with 12 bases between. There are 14 residues in the CDR3. The CDR3 bases are TGTGCCAGCAGCCGAGCGGACGGAAACTATGGCTACACCTTC. Amino acid sequence: CASSRADGNYGYTF. The whole variable domain, remainder taken from reference TRBV5-4 and TRBJ1-2, is ETGVTQSPTHLIKTRGQQVTLRCSSQSGHNTVSWYQQALGQGPQFIFQYYREEENGRGNFPPRFSGLQFPNYSSELNVNALELDDSALYLCASSRADGNYGYTFGSGTRLTVV.

This chain links TRBV4-1 with TRBJ2-1, with D tentatively TRBD2 (5 bases). The V gene's germline CDR1 is MGHRA and CDR2 YSYEKL. Trimming cost V 0 bases and J 6 bases, with 18 bases left between them. The CDR3 is 17 residues long. The CDR3 loop is CASSQESRAVRGNEQFF. Written as DNA, the CDR3 is TGCGCCAGCAGCCAAGAATCCCGGGCAGTTCGGGGCAATGAGCAGTTCTTC.

The chain combines TRBV14 with TRBJ2-7; D not certain. Germline assignment: CDR1 SGHDN and CDR2 FVKESK. V lost 1 base and J lost 0, with 13 bases in between. This CDR3 contains 16 residues. The CDR3 DNA sequence: TGTGCCAGCAGCCAAGTAGGTCTGGGCAGCTCCTACGAGCAGTACTTC. This gives the protein CASSQVGLGSSYEQYF.

This clone came up once. The rearrangement uses TRBV2 and TRBJ1-5; TRBD1 matches 8 bases. V trimming: 8 bases; J trimming: 3 bases; junction bases outside the gene matches: 9. The CDR3 has 15 residues. Germline V gene data show CDR1 as SNHLY and CDR2 as FYNNEI. The CDR3 nucleotides are TGTGCCAGCCGCTCAGGACAGGGCCACAATCAGCCCCAGCATTTT. It is translated as CASRSGQGHNQPQHF.

This chain joins TRBV27 and TRBJ2-1; D is unresolved. The CDR3 contains 15 residues. V lost 5 bases and J 0 bases, leaving 11 bases between the germline ends. The germline CDR1 and CDR2 sequences are MNHEY and SMNVEV (reference sequence). As DNA, the CDR3 is TGTGCCAGCAGTCCCATAGCTAGCTCCTACAATGAGCAGTTCTTC. This codes for CASSPIASSYNEQFF.

This rearrangement joins TRBV28 to TRBJ1-6, with TRBD1 as a possible D gene (5 bases). V was clipped by 4 bases and J by 0 bases, with 25 bases between them. Germline loops: CDR1 MDHEN, CDR2 SYDVKM. This CDR3 is 21 amino acids long. CDR3 DNA: TGTGCCAGCAGTTCCCGATGGGGTGGTCAGGGCCCGAGCTCCTATAATTCACCCCTCCACTTT. Translating gives CASSSRWGGQGPSSYNSPLHF.

The rearrangement uses TRBV4-1 and TRBJ2-3, with 8 bases fitting TRBD2. This CDR3 has 17 residues. J lost 2 bases, V lost 1 base, and 8 bases had no gene match. Per germline, CDR1 MGHRA and CDR2 YSYEKL. The CDR3 DNA reads as TGCGCCAGCAGCCAAGTGGGCCAGCGGGGGTCCACAGATACGCAGTATTTT. It is translated as CASSQVGQRGSTDTQYF.

This clone was seen a few times. The gene calls are TRBV15 and TRBJ2-5, with 9 bases fitting TRBD1. The trim removed 4 bases at V and 3 bases at J, leaving 6 bases unmatched. In germline, CDR1 is LNHNV, CDR2 YYDKDF (reference sequence). The length of the CDR3 is 15 residues. CDR3 region: CATSTEDRGKETQYF. DNA of the CDR3: TGTGCCACCAGCACCGAGGACAGGGGAAAAGAGACCCAGTACTTC.